The entry that follows covers one T cell receptor beta chain sequence. This clone was observed a few times. The clone's antigen remains unknown. Within one base of it there is no much larger clone, and no base qualities were kept. This entry comes from a study of cytomegalovirus exposure and HLA in healthy donors (dated by TCRdb to the late 2010s). About the study as a whole: The 670 or so repertoires of the first cohort and the roughly 120 validation repertoires were produced on the same platform, according to a later analysis. Along with the 666-subject first cohort, a separate validation cohort of over a hundred different subjects was used. The aim of the study was to test whether cataloging public T cell receptors could identify signatures of past pathogen exposure. High-throughput TCR immunosequencing, statistical association of individual TCRs with disease status, and machine learning were combined to predict cytomegalovirus infection status.

Donors formed part of the validation cohort, which comprised 120 or so subjects and was distinct from the first cohort of some 700 subjects. Library preparation used the immunoSEQ multiplex PCR assay. The original methods were these. To diagnose cytomegalovirus status from the catalog of TCR beta chain sequences, a statistical classification framework was built. TCRdb obtained this table from immuneACCESS and retained in-frame rearrangements with V and J assigned. These tables miss some clones; where compared with another copy, unresolved V genes account for less than half of the shortfall, and the remainder is unexplained. V and J calls and clone size come straight from that table; D and trimming were deduced from the DNA. This sample holds 130,000 to 150,000 clones; about four fifths were observed only once. The top ten clones comprise more than 1.4% of the sample. CDR1 and CDR2 were assigned from the germline V gene (reference sequence) as WNHNN and SYGVQD. The germline ends are 4 bases apart after V is trimmed by 3 bases and J by 1 base. Including cysteine and phenylalanine, the CDR3 has 12 amino acids. The only DNA kept is the CDR3, 36 bases in frame from the first base.

Overall study results and their limits: The authors suggested that the approach could potentially be extended to other disease states and immunological phenotypes. In a later analysis, TCRs clustered in the first cohort were found to also tend to co-occur in the roughly 130 validation repertoires, with about 94% of cluster scores above 0. Cytomegalovirus status was reported to be diagnosed by the classifier with high specificity and sensitivity in both the original and validation cohorts. In vitro tests confirmed that a few of the cytomegalovirus-associated TCR beta chains recognize cytomegalovirus antigens. Most TCR sequences were observed very rarely across donors, whereas some public TCRs were present in many individuals. A total of fewer than 200 TCR beta chains were listed by the study as associated with cytomegalovirus. All 120 repertoires were used to score co-occurrence in the validation cohort in a later analysis, because that analysis had no HLA typing for the cohort.

The sequence joins TRBV10-1 to TRBJ2-7, with no reliable assignment of the D segment. The sequence came from a woman in her 30s in good health and CMV-seronegative. The sequencing input was PBMCs. The sequence in DNA is TGCGCCAGCAGTGACAGTTCCTACGAGCAGTACTTC. Translated, it reads CASSDSSYEQYF.